The source of this T cell receptor beta chain is a study of CD8 T cells in Susac syndrome. Reverse transcription used about 0.45 to 1 ug RNA and random hexamers. A multiplex approach, immunoSEQ multiplex PCR, amplified TCR beta CDR3 across 54 Vbeta and 13 Jbeta. MiXCR, run by TCRdb on the immunoSEQ multiplex PCR reads, gives a single entry per CDR3 protein. This table holds 150,000 to 200,000 distinct CDR3 sequences, approximately 95% found once. CDR3 length: 13 amino acids. Germline CDR1 and CDR2: LNHNV and YYDKDF (reference sequence). Trimming stripped 2 bases from V and 5 bases from J, with 7 bases between. The study used treatment-naive patients who had stable or active relapsing-remitting disease as multiple sclerosis controls. The TEMRA cells underwent FACS enrichment, while the CD8+ and CD4+ T cells underwent negative isolation.

The source material was CD8+ T cells from PBMCs. The rearrangement joins TRBV15 to TRBJ2-1, with D perhaps being TRBD1 or TRBD2 (6 bases each). The clonotype originates from a human donor with multiple sclerosis. The CDR3 loop is CATSRRGDNEQFF. CDR3 in DNA: TGTGCCACCAGCAGAAGGGGGGACAATGAGCAGTTCTTC.